The 26 T cell receptor beta chains given below trace back to one sample, sequenced in a study of blood T cell repertoires in COVID-19 (dated by TCRdb to 2019 to 2021). To prepare the library, the immunoSEQ multiplex PCR assay was applied. The table was pulled from immuneACCESS by TCRdb, which kept in-frame rearrangements only. Such tables lose some clones; where checked, under half of the loss comes from unresolved V genes, and the rest has no known cause. For this sample the table gives 150,000 to 200,000 clones, of which about 88% were detected only once. The leading ten clones occupy 0.99% of the sample. The material sequenced was peripheral blood. The receptors were gathered from a man younger than 30 with acute or convalescent COVID-19.

The chain carries TRBV18 and TRBJ2-7; 11 bases agree with TRBD2. Trimming at V came to 3 bases and at J to 4 bases, leaving 8 bases not matched to a gene. The CDR3 is 16 residues long. Germline V gives CDR1 KGHSH, CDR2 LQKENI. The CDR3 DNA sequence: TGTGCCAGCTCACCTCCGACTAGCGGGAAGACTTACGAGCAGTACTTC. As protein: CASSPPTSGKTYEQYF.

The chain carries TRBV15 and TRBJ1-4; D might be TRBD1 (6 bases). From germline, CDR1 is LNHNV and CDR2 YYDKDF (reference sequence). This CDR3 has 14 amino acids. The V gene lost 4 bases and the J gene lost 5 bases, with 11 bases spanning the gap. CDR3 in amino acids: CATSTRTVNEKLFF. CDR3 in DNA: TGTGCCACCAGCACCCGGACAGTCAATGAAAAACTGTTTTTT.

This chain connects TRBV2 to TRBJ2-5, with TRBD2 matching over 12 bases. CDR3 size: 17 residues. V shed 3 bases and J 1 base; nucleotides not matched to a gene: 6. Germline lookup yields CDR1 SNHLY and CDR2 FYNNEI. The DNA for the CDR3 is TGTGCCAGCAGTGACTTAACTAGCGGGGGGCTCCAAGAGACCCAGTACTTC. Protein: CASSDLTSGGLQETQYF.

The chain links TRBV19 to TRBJ2-5; TRBD2 matches at 7 bases. The CDR3 length is 15 residues. CDR1 and CDR2 (germline): LNHDA, SQIVND (reference sequence). Trimming cost V 3 bases and J 4 bases; bases outside gene matches: 8. The CDR3 loop reads CASSIRPSGRETQYF. The CDR3 DNA is TGTGCCAGTAGTATTAGGCCTAGCGGAAGAGAGACCCAGTACTTC.

The rearrangement uses TRBV27 and TRBJ2-5; D gene ambiguous. V dropped 1 base and J dropped 2 bases, with 8 bases sitting between them. Germline values: CDR1 MNHEY, CDR2 SMNVEV (reference sequence). The CDR3 totals 14 residues. The CDR3 region has the DNA TGTGCCAGCAGTTTATTTGGGCTACAAGAGACCCAGTACTTC. Amino acid sequence: CASSLFGLQETQYF.

The CDR3 DNA follows: TGCGCCAGCAGGTCAGACAGGGGCGACTCCTACAATGAGCAGTTCTTC. Residues: CASRSDRGDSYNEQFF. The chain is built from TRBV4-1 and TRBJ2-1; TRBD1 aligns across 8 bases. The CDR3 is made up of 16 amino acids. CDR1 MGHRA and CDR2 YSYEKL come from the germline V gene. The V segment lost 6 bases and the J segment 0 bases; nucleotides outside the gene matches: 7.

The rearrangement uses TRBV19 and TRBJ1-5; D unclear. Germline assignment: CDR1 LNHDA and CDR2 SQIVND (reference sequence). This CDR3 is 16 amino acids long. The V end lost 5 bases, the J end lost 0 bases, and 14 bases lay between the germline ends. The CDR3 sequence: CASSPRRSYSNQPQHF. For the CDR3, the DNA is TGTGCCAGTAGTCCCCGCCGGAGTTATAGCAATCAGCCCCAGCATTTT. Based on the CDR3 plus reference TRBV19 and TRBJ1-5, the full variable domain is DGGITQSPKYLFRKEGQNVTLSCEQNLNHDAMYWYRQDPGQGLRLIYYSQIVNDFQKGDIAEGYSVSREKKESFPLTVTSAQKNPTAFYLCASSPRRSYSNQPQHFGDGTRLSIL.

The chain uses TRBV7-2 and TRBJ1-5; a possible D gene is TRBD1 (6 bases). The CDR3 has 16 residues. V lost 7 bases, J lost 3 bases, and 19 bases lay in between. Germline assignment: CDR1 SGHTA and CDR2 FQGNSA. In DNA, the CDR3 is TGTGCCAGCACCCCAGGGACAAGGACTTACAATCAGCCCCAGCATTTT. This encodes CASTPGTRTYNQPQHF.

This chain links TRBV25-1 with TRBJ1-1; D remains ambiguous. V lost 1 base and J lost 1, with 10 bases in between. Germline CDR1 and CDR2: MGHDK and SYGVNS. CDR3 length: 15 residues. CDR3: CASSESQAGNTEAFF. The CDR3 DNA reads as TGTGCCAGCAGTGAATCCCAGGCAGGGAACACTGAAGCTTTCTTT.

This chain joins TRBV3-1 (or the pseudogene TRBV3-2) and TRBJ1-3; 7 bases align to TRBD1. The V gene end was trimmed by 3 bases and the J gene end by 2 bases; junction bases not matched to a gene: 7. The CDR3 contains 16 residues. Germline V gene lookup returns CDR1 LGHDT and CDR2 YNNKEL (reference sequence). Here the CDR3 reads CASSQHPGTAGNTIYF. Here the CDR3 DNA reads TGTGCCAGCAGCCAGCATCCCGGGACAGCTGGAAACACCATATATTTT.

This clone was counted only a few times. The chain is built from TRBV19 and TRBJ1-1; 8 positions match TRBD1. The V gene end was trimmed by 3 bases and the J gene end by 4 bases; junction bases not matched to a gene: 4. Germline V CDR1 and CDR2: LNHDA, SQIVND (reference sequence). The CDR3 totals 14 residues. DNA for the CDR3: TGTGCCAGTAGTATCGGACAGGGAAGCACTGAAGCTTTCTTT. It specifies CASSIGQGSTEAFF.

This clone was counted between two and nine times. In DNA, the CDR3 is TGTGCCAGCAGTTTTGGACAGGACGGCTACACCTTC. Protein: CASSFGQDGYTF. The chain combines TRBV12-3 or TRBV12-4 with TRBJ1-2; 7 bases agree with TRBD1. V was clipped by 3 bases and J by 8 bases; unmatched bases: 3. The CDR3 extends over 12 amino acids.

The chain recombines TRBV7-9 with TRBJ1-1; possibly TRBD1 for D (6 bases). The CDR3 runs 14 residues. The V gene's germline CDR1 is SEHNR and CDR2 FQNEAQ (reference sequence). Trimming cost V 7 bases and J 1 base, with 13 bases left between them. The CDR3 reads CASTSDSSNTEAFF. The CDR3 DNA follows: TGTGCCAGCACCTCGGACAGTTCGAACACTGAAGCTTTCTTT.

This clone has a single count. CDR3 in amino acids: CSVDGRRGETQYF. The CDR3 DNA reads TGCAGCGTTGATGGCAGGCGGGGGGAGACCCAGTACTTC. The rearrangement links TRBV29-1 to TRBJ2-5; 7 bases are a match to TRBD2. V trimming: 3 bases; J trimming: 5 bases; junction bases outside the gene matches: 6. Germline V CDR1 and CDR2: SQVTM, ANQGSEA. This CDR3 is built from 13 residues. The whole variable domain, remainder taken from reference TRBV29-1 and TRBJ2-5, is SAVISQKPSRDICQRGTSLTIQCQVDSQVTMMFWYRQQPGQSLTLIATANQGSEATYESGFVIDKFPISRPNLTFSTLTVSNMSPEDSSIYLCSVDGRRGETQYFGPGTRLLVL.

This chain connects TRBV6-1 to TRBJ1-4; 9 nucleotides agree with TRBD1. This CDR3 is 16 amino acids long. From germline, CDR1 is MNHNS and CDR2 SASEGT. Unmatched junction bases numbered 10, after V lost 4 bases and J lost 7 bases. This CDR3 reads CASSAETGTGSEKLFF. In nucleotides, the CDR3 is TGTGCCAGCAGTGCCGAAACCGGGACAGGGAGTGAAAAACTGTTTTTT.

This chain uses TRBV10-3 with TRBJ2-7, with a possible D match to TRBD1 (5 bases). Per germline, CDR1 ENHRY and CDR2 SYGVKD. Between the trimmed V and J ends, which lost 4 bases and 6 bases, there was a span of 16 bases. The CDR3 runs to 14 residues. CDR3: CAISGGSSVLEQYF. CDR3 bases: TGTGCCATCAGTGGGGGCTCGAGTGTGCTCGAGCAGTACTTC.

The rearrangement joins TRBV2 to TRBJ2-5; TRBD2 matches at 12 bases. The CDR3 is 17 residues long. Germline lookup yields CDR1 SNHLY and CDR2 FYNNEI. The trim removed 4 bases at V and 4 bases at J, leaving 10 bases unmatched. CDR3 region: CASSALAGGHVGETQYF. The CDR3 DNA follows: TGTGCCAGCAGTGCACTAGCGGGGGGACATGTTGGAGAGACCCAGTACTTC.

This chain uses TRBV18 with TRBJ2-7; D is perhaps TRBD2 (6 bases). CDR1 and CDR2 from the germline V gene are KGHSH and LQKENI. The ends were cut back, 3 bases at V and 2 bases at J, with 8 bases in the middle. This CDR3 spans 13 amino acids. DNA of the CDR3: TGTGCCAGCTCACCTAGCGGCACCTACGAGCAGTACTTC. Translation: CASSPSGTYEQYF.

The rearrangement links TRBV7-2 to TRBJ1-2, with 10 positions matching TRBD1. Germline lookup yields CDR1 SGHTA and CDR2 FQGNSA. Trimming removed 4 bases from V and 7 bases from J; junction bases left unmatched: 9. This CDR3 has 15 residues. CDR3 DNA: TGTGCCAGCAGCTCCCGACAGGGGGCACTAGGTGGCTACACCTTC. It is translated as CASSSRQGALGGYTF.

The chain couples TRBV19 to TRBJ1-1, with TRBD1 matching over 9 bases. CDR1 LNHDA and CDR2 SQIVND come from the germline V gene (reference sequence). This CDR3 is built from 13 residues. With V trimmed by 5 bases and J by 6 bases, 4 bases remained unmatched. CDR3 nucleotides: TGTGCCAGTAGTCAACACAGGGGGCCTGAAGCTTTCTTT. Residues: CASSQHRGPEAFF.

The chain couples TRBV18 to TRBJ1-1, with D possibly matching TRBD1 (6 bases). V was cut by 3 bases and J by 1 base, with 15 bases left in between. CDR3 length equals 16 residues. CDR1 and CDR2 from the germline V gene are KGHSH and LQKENI. The CDR3 region has the DNA TGTGCCAGCTCACCCTCAAATAGGGGACAGAACACTGAAGCTTTCTTT. It is translated as CASSPSNRGQNTEAFF.

There are a few counts of this clone. The V gene is TRBV28, the J gene TRBJ1-3, with TRBD1 as a possible D gene (6 bases). The V gene's germline CDR1 is MDHEN and CDR2 SYDVKM. The V end was cut by 9 bases, the J end by 9 bases, with 21 bases between. This CDR3 is built from 14 residues. This CDR3 is CASHPVDSGATIYF. The CDR3 nucleotides are TGTGCCAGTCATCCGGTGGACAGTGGGGCCACCATATATTTT. The full variable domain, with the rest looked up from reference TRBV28 and TRBJ1-3, is DVKVTQSSRYLVKRTGEKVFLECVQDMDHENMFWYRQDPGLGLRLIYFSYDVKMKEKGDIPEGYSVSREKKERFSLILESASTNQTSMYLCASHPVDSGATIYFGEGSWLTVV.

The CDR3 here is CASSPLDRANSPLHF. CDR3 nucleotide sequence: TGTGCCAGCTCACCTCTAGACAGGGCTAATTCACCCCTCCACTTT. The rearrangement links TRBV18 to TRBJ1-6; 7 bases line up with TRBD1. The germline V gene has CDR1 KGHSH and CDR2 LQKENI. This CDR3 comprises 15 residues. J was trimmed by 6 bases and V by 3 bases; bases with no gene match: 5.

The V gene is TRBV7-9, the J gene TRBJ1-6; no reliable D call. Trimming shortened V by 1 base and J by 0 bases, and 10 bases separated the two germline ends. Germline assignment: CDR1 SEHNR and CDR2 FQNEAQ (reference sequence). The CDR3 loop spans 17 amino acids. The CDR3 bases are TGTGCCAGCAGCTTAGGGGCCGGTAGCTCCTATAATTCACCCCTCCACTTT. The encoded protein is CASSLGAGSSYNSPLHF.

A few counts support this clone. V gene TRBV4-2 combines with J gene TRBJ2-2; the match to TRBD2 covers 10 bases. This CDR3 spans 15 amino acids. The trim removed 4 bases at V and 10 bases at J, leaving 9 bases unmatched. CDR1 is LGHNA and CDR2 is YNFKEQ in the germline V gene. The CDR3 coding sequence is TGTGCCAGCAGCCGCAACGAACTAGCGGGGAAGGAGCTGTTTTTT. Translating gives CASSRNELAGKELFF.

V and J are TRBV25-1 and TRBJ1-6, with D tentatively TRBD1 (5 bases). V was cut by 2 bases and J by 4 bases, with 6 bases left in between. The CDR3 spans 14 residues. The germline V gene encodes CDR1 MGHDK and CDR2 SYGVNS. In nucleotides, the CDR3 is TGTGCCAGCAGTGAACAGGGTTATAATTCACCCCTCCACTTT. Amino acids: CASSEQGYNSPLHF.